This TCR beta chain was identified during a study of shared clonotypes between healthy human individuals (dated by TCRdb to 2018 to 2020). Regarding the research as a whole: The cohort included a few men and two women between 18 and 49 years of age. The study deeply sequenced blood TCR repertoires of about 5 healthy adults to estimate repertoire size and the extent of clonotype sharing between individuals. Between about 0.85 and 10 billion PBMCs per donor were obtained by leukapheresis. To increase sequencing depth and limit assay-specific biases, TCR repertoire library preparation and sequencing were carried out by different laboratories using diverse techniques. Per donor, three plates each were used for CD4 naive and CD4 memory, two for CD8 naive, and one for CD8 memory.

TCR CDR3 regions were amplified from genomic DNA by multiplex PCR using the deep immunoSEQ assay. Genomic DNA extracted from each cell subset was distributed evenly over all wells of several immunoSEQ 96-well plates, and each plate served as one replicate. For sorted subsets, each replicate PCR was loaded with 200 ng genomic DNA, equivalent to approximately 27,000 T cell genomes. Purified libraries were measured with a Qubit 3.0 fluorometer, size-checked on a Bioanalyzer 2100, and measured again with the KAPA Library Quantification kit. Every immunoSEQ 96-well plate was sequenced on a separate single-read 150-cycle Illumina NextSeq 550 flow cell. Concerning the study's data processing: Because the immunoSEQ output held only junctional sequences and lacked quality scores, the filtering could not match the filtering applied to full-length reads. To assign V/J genes and CDR3, sequences were annotated against IMGT germline references using PyIR, a Python wrapper for IgBLAST v1.9. Reads were removed for weak V/J assignments (E-value above 1e-6), missing CDR3, stop codons, out-of-frame junctions, or ambiguous translated residues. A V3J clonotype was defined by an identical inferred V gene, J gene, and CDR3 amino acid sequence. Percentage overlap between repertoires was computed as shared unique clonotypes divided by the size of the smaller repertoire. RTK rarefaction, the Chao1 estimator, and Recon v2.1 estimates of unobserved clonotypes were used to assess repertoire richness. Generation probabilities were computed with OLGA for all TCRbeta clonotypes obtained by the gDNA method from a few donors. TCRdb obtained this table from immuneACCESS and retained in-frame rearrangements with V and J assigned. These tables miss some clones; where compared with another copy, unresolved V genes account for less than half of the shortfall, and the remainder is unexplained. From that table come the V and J calls and clone size; the DNA was used to work out D and trimming. The sample has hundreds of thousands of clones on record, roughly 96% of them singletons. The ten most abundant clones make up roughly 0.1% of the sample.

For the CD8 naive samples, CD45RO-negative cells were positively selected for CCR7, yielding a CD45RA+CCR7+ population from which TemRA cells were excluded. Healthy HIV-negative adults with no recently reported acute infections or vaccinations were included as donors. Every donor was a Caucasian adult residing in Nashville, Tennessee, USA. After blood collection by leukapheresis, PBMCs were isolated using Ficoll-Histopaque density gradient centrifugation and then cryopreserved in the vapor phase of liquid nitrogen. Analytical flow cytometry was used to check the purity and quantity of every magnetically sorted T cell population. Genomic DNA was isolated from every sorted fraction and measured by UV absorbance on a Nanodrop 2000c. Between the V and J ends, shortened by 5 bases and 3 bases respectively, the junction contains 11 bases. From the cysteine up to the phenylalanine, the CDR3 has a length of 14 residues. CDR3 DNA only is kept here, 42 bases in frame from base 1. According to the germline V gene, CDR1 reads SGHVS and CDR2 reads FQNEAQ.

Turning to this clone: This receptor's antigen is unknown. No base quality information exists; no much larger clone differs at one position.

The research as a whole found: Across a few donors, approximately 5% of naive CD4, approximately 4% of naive CD8, under 2.5% of memory CD4, and roughly 0.4% of memory CD8 clonotypes were shared. Pairwise subsampling led to the expectation that sequencing depth would affect the degree of clonotype sharing among donors. Compared with non-shared clonotypes, clonotypes shared by all four sorted-subset donors had higher generation probabilities. Larger estimated clonotype richness was generally found for naive subsets than for memory subsets. Incomplete sequencing was indicated by rarefaction of sorted-subset datasets, despite the large sequencing depth. Because the study included a small number of donors, the genetic and exposure-history diversity represented was limited. Sampling was limited to blood, and TCR repertoires in tissue likely differ from TCR repertoires in blood.

Sample: naive CD8+ T cells sorted from blood. This sample's cell subset or site label indicates: CD45RA+CCR7+. This TCR was sampled from a woman aged 25 to 39 in good health. The sequence is built from TRBV7-8 and TRBJ1-5, with no reliable assignment of the D segment. The nucleotide sequence reads as follows: TGTGCCAGCAGCAAAGACGGTAACAATCAGCCCCAGCATTTT. Its coded protein is CASSKDGNNQPQHF.